The clone carrying this T cell receptor beta chain was detected a few times. CDR3-region Arm-PCR and iRepertoire HTBI primers produced the TCR beta libraries. Via MiXCR, TCRdb re-called the multiplex PCR reads, giving one row per CDR3 protein. The sample lists a few hundred thousand distinct CDR3 sequences, 13% occurring once. The data were obtained in a study of regulatory T cells in long-lasting Graves disease. The time point is: newly diagnosed GD, antithyroid drugs for less than 3 months. Extracted RNA from PBMCs served as the source of the TCR library. Separately, the same data were catalogued under a study of T cells in Graves' hyperthyroidism and ophthalmopathy.

Source: peripheral blood mononuclear cells (PBMCs), taken at new diagnosis, from a patient treated with antithyroid drugs. The clonotype originates from a man aged 30-40 years with Graves disease.

The CDR3 DNA follows: TGTGCCAGCAGTGAAGCCTTCACTAGCGGGAGACGGGGGTACGAGCAGTACTTC. This sequence encodes CASSEAFTSGRRGYEQYF. The chain employs TRBV6-1 and TRBJ2-7, with 11 bases lining up with TRBD2. J gave up 4 bases and V 0 bases, and 11 bases lay outside the gene matches. The CDR3 is 18 residues long. CDR1 is MNHNS, CDR2 SASEGT, per germline.